The next 22 T cell receptor beta chains were all read from a single sample in a study of T cell clonality in common variable immunodeficiency. Antigens of these TCRs are unknown. Study-level points and caveats: In common variable immunodeficiency, TCR beta chains reportedly carried fewer deletions and N-nucleotide insertions.

Sequencing used immunoSEQ multiplex PCR; TCRdb keeps in-frame clones, though not all of them. Listed for the sample are about 18,000 clones, none seen a single time. Sequenced: peripheral blood mononuclear cells. The receptors were sampled from a human donor with common variable immunodeficiency.

This clone has more than one count but fewer than ten. The sequence runs out 3 residues before the end of the CDR3; the remainder is reconstructed from the germline J gene. This chain connects TRBV5-1 to TRBJ2-3; 16 bases map to TRBD2. V lost 4 bases to trimming and J lost 0 bases; unmatched junction nucleotides: 5. This CDR3 is built from 18 residues. Per the germline V gene, CDR1 is SGHRS and CDR2 is YFSETQ. The chain's CDR3 is CASSRGLAGGVSTDTQYF. The DNA read from the CDR3 is TGCGCCAGCAGCCGGGGACTAGCGGGAGGGGTCAGCACAGATACG.

This clone was seen ten or more times. The read halts 3 residues ahead of the CDR3 end, with the missing end drawn from the germline J gene. The rearrangement links TRBV3-1 (or the pseudogene TRBV3-2) to TRBJ1-2; 7 positions match TRBD1. The ends lost 3 bases at V and 5 bases at J; junction bases unmatched: 6. CDR1 is LGHDT and CDR2 is YNNKEL in the germline V gene (reference sequence). The CDR3 is made up of 14 amino acids. CDR3 residues: CASSQGTEGYGYTF. Incomplete CDR3 DNA: TGTGCCAGCAGCCAGGGGACAGAGGGGTATGGC.

This clone occurred many times. The read comes to an end 3 residues before the CDR3 does, leaving the germline J gene to fill in the end. The chain uses TRBV30 and TRBJ2-1; the match to TRBD1 covers 9 bases. The ends lost 2 bases at V and 1 base at J; junction bases unmatched: 3. CDR1 GTSNPN and CDR2 SVGIG come from the germline V gene (reference sequence). The CDR3 contains 15 residues. The sequenced part of the CDR3 DNA is TGTGCCTGGAGTCCACAGGGGGCGTCCTACAATGAG. Translating it yields CAWSPQGASYNE. The entire CDR3 protein is CAWSPQGASYNEQFF. The variable domain in full, completed from reference TRBV30 and TRBJ2-1, reads SQTIHQWPATLVQPVGSPLSLECTVEGTSNPNLYWYRQAAGRGLQLLFYSVGIGQISSEVPQNLSASRPQDRQFILSSKKLLLSDSGFYLCAWSPQGASYNEQFFGPGTRLTVL.

Only a few counts were recorded for this clone. The read falls 3 residues short of the CDR3 end, and the missing part is taken from the germline J gene. The chain uses TRBV19 and TRBJ2-1; TRBD2 agrees at 13 bases. Germline values: CDR1 LNHDA, CDR2 SQIVND (reference sequence). V lost 6 bases to trimming and J lost 4 bases; unmatched junction nucleotides: 3. The CDR3 runs to 15 residues. CDR3: CASSTTSGGYNEQFF. The DNA read from the CDR3 is TGTGCCAGTAGCACGACTAGCGGGGGGTACAATGAG.

This clone was found many times. CDR3 bases read: TGCGCCAGCAGCTTGGGAGAGGCCAGGGTCCACTCCTACAATGAG. Translated: CASSLGEARVHSYNE. The complete CDR3 protein is CASSLGEARVHSYNEQFF. V gene TRBV5-1 combines with J gene TRBJ2-1; maybe TRBD1 (5 bases). The read comes to an end 3 residues before the CDR3 does, leaving the germline J gene to fill in the end. The V gene lost 0 bases and the J gene lost 0 bases, with 16 bases spanning the gap. The CDR3 covers 18 residues. The V gene's germline CDR1 is SGHRS and CDR2 YFSETQ.

This clone appeared many times. The read ends 3 residues early relative to the CDR3; the germline J gene fills the gap. This chain connects TRBV5-1 to TRBJ2-3; 13 nucleotides align to TRBD2. Germline V gives CDR1 SGHRS, CDR2 YFSETQ. This CDR3 spans 16 amino acids. With 4 bases clipped from V and 2 bases from J, the junction kept 4 bases outside the gene matches. CDR3 bases read: TGCGCCAGCAGCAGGACTAGCGGGAGCCCCACAGATACG. It yields the protein CASSRTSGSPTDT. The entire CDR3 reads CASSRTSGSPTDTQYF.

This clone was recorded many times. The read halts 3 residues ahead of the CDR3 end, with the missing end drawn from the germline J gene. This rearrangement joins TRBV7-9 to TRBJ1-5, with a possible D match to TRBD1 (6 bases). Trimming pared 5 bases from V and 3 bases from J, leaving 14 bases between. Germline-derived CDR1 and CDR2 are SEHNR and FQNEAQ (reference sequence). This CDR3 has 15 residues. The CDR3 loop reads CASSREAGVNQPQHF. CDR3 bases read: TGTGCCAGCAGCCGAGAGGCAGGGGTCAATCAGCCC.

This clone was observed many times. CDR3 sequence: CASSFSGRINEQYF. The sequenced CDR3 bases are TGTGCCAGCAGCTTTAGCGGGAGAATCAACGAG. The V call is TRBV7-2, the J call TRBJ2-7; 9 nucleotides line up with TRBD2. The read falls 3 residues short of the CDR3 end, and the missing part is taken from the germline J gene. The CDR3 loop spans 14 amino acids. CDR1 and CDR2 from the germline V gene are SGHTA and FQGNSA. The V gene end was trimmed by 3 bases and the J gene end by 5 bases; junction bases not matched to a gene: 5.

This clone was recorded at least ten times. The CDR3 end is not reached by the read, which stops 3 residues before it; the germline J gene fills it in. V gene TRBV5-1 combines with J gene TRBJ2-7; maybe TRBD2 (5 bases). V gave up 4 bases and J gave up 3 bases, with 14 bases separating them. Germline loops: CDR1 SGHRS, CDR2 YFSETQ. The CDR3 is 14 amino acids. The CDR3 is CASSPGEARYEQYF. The covered CDR3 bases are TGCGCCAGCAGCCCCGGGGAAGCTCGCTACGAG.

Many counts were recorded for this clone. The CDR3 end lies 3 residues beyond the end of the read and is filled in from the germline J gene. This chain links TRBV20-1 with TRBJ2-6; 7 nucleotides align to TRBD1. The CDR3 contains 15 residues. Trimming took 0 bases from V and 2 from J; bases not matched to a gene: 1. Germline lookup yields CDR1 DFQATT and CDR2 SNEGSKA (reference sequence). The CDR3 sequence: CSARDQGAGANVLTF. Partial CDR3 DNA: TGCAGTGCTAGAGATCAGGGGGCTGGGGCCAACGTC.

This clone has more than one count but fewer than ten. The read terminates 3 residues ahead of where the CDR3 ends, so the germline J gene completes it. V and J are TRBV10-2 and TRBJ2-7; 10 bases fit TRBD1. This CDR3 spans 14 amino acids. The trim removed 9 bases at V and 0 bases at J, leaving 5 bases unmatched. CDR1 is WSHSY, CDR2 SAAADI, per germline. Partial CDR3 DNA: TGCGCCAGACCGGACAGGGGGAGCTCCTACGAG. Its protein product is CARPDRGSSYE. The full CDR3 sequence reads CARPDRGSSYEQYF.

This clone was detected only a few times. Read sequence stops 3 residues before the CDR3 end, and the germline J gene provides the missing end. V gene TRBV19 combines with J gene TRBJ1-4, with D perhaps TRBD1 (6 bases). Germline CDR1 reads LNHDA; CDR2 reads SQIVND (reference sequence). CDR3 length: 13 residues. The covered CDR3 bases are TGTGCCAGTAGTAGGGCAGGGGAAGGGAGA. This sequence encodes CASSRAGEGR. The full CDR3 sequence reads CASSRAGEGRLFF.

This clone was seen repeatedly, ten times or more. The CDR3 protein is CASAGTLATNEKLFF. Incomplete CDR3 DNA: TGTGCCAGCGCTGGGACACTGGCAACTAATGAAAAA. J is TRBJ1-4 and V is TRBV18, with a tentative D call TRBD1 (6 bases). The read terminates 3 residues ahead of where the CDR3 ends, so the germline J gene completes it. The CDR3 runs 15 residues. Trimming pared 8 bases from V and 0 bases from J, leaving 13 bases between. The germline V gene encodes CDR1 KGHSH and CDR2 LQKENI.

This clone was seen ten or more times. Coverage ceases 3 residues before the CDR3 finishes, and the germline J gene fills in the end. V gene TRBV6-2 or TRBV6-3 combines with J gene TRBJ2-7; 8 bases are a match to TRBD2. Germline loops: CDR1 MNHEY, CDR2 SVGEGT. This CDR3 comprises 14 residues. J lost 4 bases, V lost 7 bases, and 9 bases had no gene match. The DNA read from the CDR3 is TGTGCCAGCACCCCCACTAGCGGAATGTACGAG. It yields the protein CASTPTSGMYE. From start to end, the CDR3 is CASTPTSGMYEQYF.

This clone occurred a few times. The CDR3 is cut off 3 residues early in the read; its end comes from the germline J gene. The chain has TRBV6-2 or TRBV6-3 and TRBJ1-1; D perhaps matches TRBD1 (6 bases). The CDR3 totals 13 residues. Germline lookup yields CDR1 MNHEY and CDR2 SVGEGT. Trimming cost V 6 bases and J 4 bases, with 12 bases left between them. The part of the CDR3 DNA that was read is TGTGCCAGCAGCCGCCGGACAGTCACTGAA. It yields the protein CASSRRTVTE. The entire CDR3 reads CASSRRTVTEAFF.

This clone was counted at least ten times. From the germline J gene comes the end of the CDR3, since the read stops 3 residues before it. V gene TRBV5-3 combines with J gene TRBJ2-7; 7 nucleotides agree with TRBD1. TRBV5-3 is reported as an ORF; its role is uncertain. The CDR3 covers 17 residues. V lost 6 bases to trimming and J lost 1 base; unmatched junction nucleotides: 16. Incomplete CDR3 DNA: TGTGCCAGAATCACCCGGGGACGGACAGGTCTTTCCTACGAG. This codes for CARITRGRTGLSYE. The full CDR3 protein reads CARITRGRTGLSYEQYF.

There are many counts of this clone. Coverage ceases 3 residues before the CDR3 finishes, and the germline J gene fills in the end. This rearrangement joins TRBV4-2 to TRBJ1-1; D gene unclear. V was trimmed by 4 bases and J by 5 bases, leaving 8 bases between them. Per the germline V gene, CDR1 is LGHNA and CDR2 is YNFKEQ. The CDR3 contains 12 residues. The CDR3 bases that were read are TGTGCCAGCAGCCCAGGAGTGACTGAA. As protein: CASSPGVTE. The entire CDR3 protein reads CASSPGVTEAFF.

This clone appeared many times. The read gets to within 3 residues of the CDR3 end, and the germline J gene fills in the rest. V usage is TRBV7-3 and J usage is TRBJ2-2; tentative D call: TRBD2 (6 bases). Germline assignment: CDR1 SGHTA and CDR2 FQGTGA. Trimming removed 5 bases at V and 0 bases at J, with 13 bases between. The CDR3 runs to 16 residues. The part of the CDR3 DNA that was read is TGTGCCAGCAGCCCTCGGACTACCGCGAACACCGGGGAG. Protein sequence: CASSPRTTANTGE. The whole CDR3 sequence is CASSPRTTANTGELFF. Using reference TRBV7-3 and TRBJ2-2 for the parts outside the CDR3, the full variable domain is GAGVSQTPSNKVTEKGKYVELRCDPISGHTALYWYRQSLGQGPEFLIYFQGTGAADDSGLPNDRFFAVRPEGSVSTLKIQRTERGDSAVYLCASSPRTTANTGELFFGEGSRLTVL.

This clone has at least ten counts. The read halts 3 residues ahead of the CDR3 end, with the missing end drawn from the germline J gene. This chain links TRBV7-9 with TRBJ1-1; D ambiguous. The CDR3 runs to 13 residues. The V gene lost 5 bases and the J gene lost 0 bases, with 7 bases spanning the gap. Germline assignment: CDR1 SEHNR and CDR2 FQNEAQ (reference sequence). Partial CDR3 DNA: TGTGCCAGCAGCGCCACAATGAACACTGAA. Translated, it gives CASSATMNTE. The full CDR3 is CASSATMNTEAFF.

With respect to this clone: The read is 3 residues too short to cover the CDR3 end, so that end is filled in from the germline J gene. The chain is built from TRBV18 and TRBJ1-4, with D possibly TRBD1 on 5 matching bases. The V gene's germline CDR1 is KGHSH and CDR2 LQKENI. This CDR3 contains 16 residues. V was cut by 2 bases and J by 8 bases, with 18 bases left in between. CDR3 DNA (partial): TGTGCCAGCTCACCAACAGGTTGCGGGGAAAAGGAAAAA. Translating it yields CASSPTGCGEKEK. The CDR3 in its entirety is CASSPTGCGEKEKLFF.

This clone came up many times. The read stops 3 residues short of the end of the CDR3; the missing end is completed from the germline J gene. The chain recombines TRBV20-1 with TRBJ2-2, with D tentatively TRBD1 (6 bases). Trimming shortened V by 6 bases and J by 0 bases, and 11 bases separated the two germline ends. There are 14 residues in the CDR3. Germline V gives CDR1 DFQATT, CDR2 SNEGSKA (reference sequence). The CDR3 sequence is CSARTATNTGELFF. The covered CDR3 bases are TGCAGTGCCCGGACAGCGACGAACACCGGGGAG.

This clone has more than one count but fewer than ten. The read ends 3 residues before the CDR3 terminus; that terminus is restored from the germline J gene. The V gene is TRBV2, the J gene TRBJ2-5; TRBD1 matches at 9 bases. CDR1 and CDR2 (germline): SNHLY, FYNNEI. Trimming took 3 bases from V and 7 from J; bases not matched to a gene: 9. The CDR3 loop spans 15 amino acids. The CDR3 bases that were read are TGTGCCAGCAGTGACTTGGACAGGGGTATAGGGACC. Its translation is CASSDLDRGIGT. The CDR3 reads in full as CASSDLDRGIGTQYF. Using reference TRBV2 and TRBJ2-5 for the parts outside the CDR3, the full variable domain is EPEVTQTPSHQVTQMGQEVILRCVPISNHLYFYWYRQILGQKVEFLVSFYNNEISEKSEIFDDQFSVERPDGSNFTLKIRSTKLEDSAMYFCASSDLDRGIGTQYFGPGTRLLVL.